This paragraph reports one T cell receptor beta chain. The antigen is undetermined. Preparation of the TCRbeta library was carried out with unique molecular identifiers. TCRdb analysed the PCR reads with MiXCR anew, one entry per CDR3 protein. The sample shows more than 400,000 distinct CDR3 sequences, around 10% of them seen only once. V dropped 4 bases and J dropped 0; count of bases not matched to a gene: 8. The CDR3 runs 16 residues. The germline V gene encodes CDR1 SGHKS and CDR2 YYEKEE (reference sequence). The record originates from a study of T-cell reconstitution after alpha-beta-depleted transplantation in children. Study-wide results and limits: It was reported that alpha-beta T cells came from several hundred expanded graft clones (about two months after transplant).

Sample: PBMCs, mostly from graft donor cells, taken 180 days after TCRalphabeta/CD19-depleted stem cell transplant. The chain links TRBV5-5 to TRBJ1-1; 8 bases are a match to TRBD1. This receptor was obtained from a female patient aged 2-10 years who had a stem cell transplant for aplastic anemia, so the T cells may come from the graft donor. CDR3 sequence: CASSIDRGGMNTEAFF. The CDR3 DNA follows: TGTGCCAGCAGCATCGACAGGGGTGGTATGAACACTGAAGCTTTCTTT.